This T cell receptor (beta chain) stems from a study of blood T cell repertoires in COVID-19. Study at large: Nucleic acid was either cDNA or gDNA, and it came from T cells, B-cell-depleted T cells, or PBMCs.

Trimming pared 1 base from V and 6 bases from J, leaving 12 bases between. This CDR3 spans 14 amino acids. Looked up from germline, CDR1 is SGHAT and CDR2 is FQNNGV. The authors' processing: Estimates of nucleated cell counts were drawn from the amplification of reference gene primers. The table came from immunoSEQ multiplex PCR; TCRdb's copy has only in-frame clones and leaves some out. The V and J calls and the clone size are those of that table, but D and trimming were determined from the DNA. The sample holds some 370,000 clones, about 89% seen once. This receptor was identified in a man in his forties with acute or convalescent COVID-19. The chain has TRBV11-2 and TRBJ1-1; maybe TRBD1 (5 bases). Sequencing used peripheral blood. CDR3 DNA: TGTGCCAGCAGCTTAGTCGCAGGGCTCTCTGAAGCTTTCTTT. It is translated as CASSLVAGLSEAFF.